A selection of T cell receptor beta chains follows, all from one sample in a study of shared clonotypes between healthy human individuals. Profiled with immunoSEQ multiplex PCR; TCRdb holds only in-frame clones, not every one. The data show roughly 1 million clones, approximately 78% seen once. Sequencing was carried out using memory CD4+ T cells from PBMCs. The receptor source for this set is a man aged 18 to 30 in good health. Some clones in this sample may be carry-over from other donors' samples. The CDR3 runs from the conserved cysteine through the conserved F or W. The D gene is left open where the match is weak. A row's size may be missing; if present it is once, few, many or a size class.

CDR3 DNA: TGTGCCAGCAGTGCGACAGGGGGGACTCAGCCCCAGCATTTT
CDR3 protein: CASSATGGTQPQHF
J gene: TRBJ1-5
clone size: few
D gene: TRBD1
V gene: TRBV2

CDR3 DNA: TGCAGCGTTGAAGAGTTGGGGGGCATGAGATACACCTTC
CDR3 protein: CSVEELGGMRYTF
J gene: TRBJ1-2
clone size: .
D gene: .
V gene: TRBV29-1

CDR3 DNA: TGTGCCACCAGCAGAGATTTTGTCGCAGGGCCCCAGCATTTT
CDR3 protein: CATSRDFVAGPQHF
J gene: TRBJ1-5
clone size: .
D gene: .
V gene: TRBV15

CDR3 DNA: TGTGCCAGCAGCTTAATGGGGATGGCAAGCAATCAGCCCCAGCATTTT
CDR3 protein: CASSLMGMASNQPQHF
J gene: TRBJ1-5
clone size: .
D gene: .
V gene: TRBV7-8

CDR3 DNA: TGCGCCAGCAGCTTTGAATTTGGAAGAAACCCAGAAGCTTTCTTT
CDR3 protein: CASSFEFGRNPEAFF
J gene: TRBJ1-1
clone size: few
D gene: .
V gene: TRBV5-1

CDR3 DNA: TGTGCCAGCAGTTTGAACCCGAACAGGGGCGGGGGCTACACCTTC
CDR3 protein: CASSLNPNRGGGYTF
J gene: TRBJ1-2
clone size: .
D gene: TRBD1
V gene: TRBV6-5

CDR3 DNA: TGTGTCAGCAGCTCCGTGTCATGGGGCTCCGAGCAGTACTTC
CDR3 protein: CVSSSVSWGSEQYF
J gene: TRBJ2-7
clone size: .
D gene: .
V gene: TRBV7-2

CDR3 DNA: TGCAGCGCCCGGGACGGTCCCTCCTACGAGCAGTACTTC
CDR3 protein: CSARDGPSYEQYF
J gene: TRBJ2-7
clone size: .
D gene: .
V gene: TRBV29-1

CDR3 DNA: TGTGCCAGCAGACCGACAGCAAACTATGGCTACACCTTC
CDR3 protein: CASRPTANYGYTF
J gene: TRBJ1-2
clone size: .
D gene: .
V gene: TRBV28

CDR3 DNA: TGTGCCAGCAGTTTATGGGGGGGAGCAACTAATGAAAAACTGTTTTTT
CDR3 protein: CASSLWGGATNEKLFF
J gene: TRBJ1-4
clone size: .
D gene: .
V gene: TRBV28

CDR3 DNA: TGTGCCAGTAGTGCTTGGAATGAGCAGTTCTTC
CDR3 protein: CASSAWNEQFF
J gene: TRBJ2-1
clone size: few
D gene: .
V gene: TRBV19

CDR3 DNA: TGCAGCGTGGATAGACAGGGGGCTGAAGCTTTCTTT
CDR3 protein: CSVDRQGAEAFF
J gene: TRBJ1-1
clone size: few
D gene: TRBD1
V gene: TRBV29-1

CDR3 DNA: TGCAGCGTTGAGGGGGAAAGGGGCGAGCAGTACTTC
CDR3 protein: CSVEGERGEQYF
J gene: TRBJ2-7
clone size: .
D gene: .
V gene: TRBV29-1

CDR3 DNA: TGCGCCAGCAGTTATGACACCGGGGAGCTGTTTTTT
CDR3 protein: CASSYDTGELFF
J gene: TRBJ2-2
clone size: .
D gene: .
V gene: TRBV5-1

CDR3 DNA: TGTGCCAGCAGCCCAATGGGAGGGTACACAGATACGCAGTATTTT
CDR3 protein: CASSPMGGYTDTQYF
J gene: TRBJ2-3
clone size: .
D gene: TRBD2
V gene: TRBV7-9

CDR3 DNA: TGTGCCATCAGGGGGGACAGGGGGCTCACTGAAGCTTTCTTT
CDR3 protein: CAIRGDRGLTEAFF
J gene: TRBJ1-1
clone size: .
D gene: TRBD1
V gene: TRBV10-3

CDR3 DNA: TGTGCCAGCAGCCAACTTGCAGGCGAGACCCAGTACTTC
CDR3 protein: CASSQLAGETQYF
J gene: TRBJ2-5
clone size: .
D gene: .
V gene: TRBV4-2

CDR3 DNA: TGTGCCAGCACTTTGACAGGGGGCCTCTACGAGCAGTACTTC
CDR3 protein: CASTLTGGLYEQYF
J gene: TRBJ2-7
clone size: .
D gene: TRBD1
V gene: TRBV28

CDR3 DNA: TGTGCCAGAAGCAGGGTTAGCACAGATACGCAGTATTTT
CDR3 protein: CARSRVSTDTQYF
J gene: TRBJ2-3
clone size: .
D gene: .
V gene: TRBV19

CDR3 DNA: TGTGCCAGCAGTCTCCAGGGGGCAAACACTGAAGCTTTCTTT
CDR3 protein: CASSLQGANTEAFF
J gene: TRBJ1-1
clone size: .
D gene: TRBD1
V gene: TRBV27

CDR3 DNA: TGTGCCAGCAGCCCTGGGACTAGCGGGAGGGGGAGGCAGTTCTTC
CDR3 protein: CASSPGTSGRGRQFF
J gene: TRBJ2-1
clone size: .
D gene: TRBD2
V gene: TRBV2

CDR3 DNA: TGTGCCAGCAGCCGAGATAGCGGGAGGGACTACGAGCAGTACTTC
CDR3 protein: CASSRDSGRDYEQYF
J gene: TRBJ2-7
clone size: .
D gene: TRBD2
V gene: TRBV4-2